The entry below gives a single TCR beta chain sequence along with its context. What it recognizes is unknown. One end of the junction is discordant with germline, which a read error may explain. This record belongs to a study of blood T cells in healthy people across ages. CDR1 and CDR2 from the germline V gene are LGHNA and YSLEER. This CDR3 contains 16 residues. Findings of the study overall: The CMV status of each donor remained undetermined, and this could have confounded shifts in expanded clonotypes.

A sample-barcoded 5' primer and a J-beta primer mix were used in a second PCR of roughly 7 to 12 cycles. MiXCR, run by TCRdb on the 5' RACE reads, gives a single entry per CDR3 protein. The repertoire holds under 1 million distinct CDR3 sequences, with more than 40% as singletons. The TCR comes from a man in his 60s in good health. The chain is built from TRBV4-3 and TRBJ2-3; 13 bases align to TRBD2. The sequenced sample consisted of blood. The CDR3 loop reads CAISHRLAGGRNTQYF. In nucleotides, the CDR3 is TGCGCCATCAGCCACAGACTAGCGGGGGGAAGGAATACGCAGTATTTT.